A selection of T cell receptor beta chains follows, all from one sample in a study of CD8 T cells in Susac syndrome. MiXCR was run by TCRdb on the immunoSEQ multiplex PCR reads, yielding one entry per CDR3 protein. The sample contains 150,000 or so distinct CDR3 sequences, about 90% of which appear only once. Sequencing used CD4+ T cells from PBMCs. The receptors stem from a human donor in good health. Each CDR3 is given with its conserved first and last residue. D genes are given only for firm matches. Clone size appears in some rows only: once, few, many, or a class for an expanded clone.

V: TRBV7-2; D: NA; J: TRBJ2-7; size: NA; CDR3: CASSPYTRGVYEQYF; DNA: TGTGCCAGCAGCCCCTACACCAGGGGAGTCTACGAGCAGTACTTC
V: TRBV20-1; D: NA; J: TRBJ2-3; size: NA; CDR3: CSANPSTDTQYF; DNA: TGCAGTGCCAACCCTAGCACAGATACGCAGTATTTT
V: TRBV28; D: NA; J: TRBJ2-7; size: NA; CDR3: CASSFRLNYEQYF; DNA: TGTGCCAGCAGTTTCAGATTAAACTACGAGCAGTACTTC
V: TRBV5-1; D: NA; J: TRBJ2-7; size: NA; CDR3: CASSSQGLSYEQYF; DNA: TGCGCCAGCAGCTCTCAGGGATTATCCTACGAGCAGTACTTC
V: TRBV12-3/TRBV12-4; D: NA; J: TRBJ2-1; size: NA; CDR3: CASTPLWGRTNEQFF; DNA: TGTGCCAGCACCCCTCTCTGGGGTAGAACTAATGAGCAGTTCTTC
V: TRBV7-2; D: NA; J: TRBJ1-2; size: NA; CDR3: CASSSTAGGNYGYTF; DNA: TGTGCCAGCAGCTCAACCGCGGGAGGGAACTATGGCTACACCTTC
V: TRBV5-1; D: NA; J: TRBJ2-5; size: NA; CDR3: CASRTGTRQETQYF; DNA: TGCGCCAGCAGGACCGGGACACGTCAAGAGACCCAGTACTTC
V: TRBV29-1; D: NA; J: TRBJ1-5; size: NA; CDR3: CSVEWQLNQPQHF; DNA: TGCAGCGTTGAGTGGCAGCTCAATCAGCCCCAGCATTTT
V: TRBV7-3; D: NA; J: TRBJ2-6; size: NA; CDR3: CASSLTAASSGANVLTF; DNA: TGTGCCAGCAGCTTAACGGCAGCCAGCTCTGGGGCCAACGTCCTGACTTTC
V: TRBV5-4; D: NA; J: TRBJ2-3; size: once; CDR3: CASSSYPDTQYF; DNA: TGTGCCAGCTCCTCTTACCCAGATACGCAGTATTTT
V: TRBV5-1; D: NA; J: TRBJ2-4; size: NA; CDR3: CASSLEGKNIQYF; DNA: TGCGCCAGCAGCCTGGAGGGAAAAAACATTCAGTACTTC
V: TRBV6-6; D: NA; J: TRBJ2-7; size: NA; CDR3: CATQIPDNGYEQYF; DNA: TGTGCCACCCAGATCCCGGACAACGGGTACGAGCAGTACTTC
V: TRBV5-8; D: NA; J: TRBJ2-5; size: NA; CDR3: CASSLAGVRGETQYF; DNA: TGTGCCAGCAGCTTGGCCGGGGTGCGAGGGGAGACCCAGTACTTC
V: TRBV7-9; D: NA; J: TRBJ1-3; size: once; CDR3: CASSLMVINTIYF; DNA: TGTGCCAGCAGCTTAATGGTCATAAACACCATATATTTT
V: TRBV24-1; D: TRBD1; J: TRBJ1-2; size: NA; CDR3: CATSDPQGSGGYTF; DNA: TGTGCCACCAGTGATCCACAGGGGTCGGGTGGCTACACCTTC
V: TRBV28; D: NA; J: TRBJ2-7; size: NA; CDR3: CASSSGQSPPYF; DNA: TGTGCCAGCAGCTCTGGACAGTCCCCCCCGTACTTC
V: TRBV5-1; D: TRBD1; J: TRBJ2-5; size: NA; CDR3: CASSSGTGAETQYF; DNA: TGCGCCAGCAGTTCCGGGACAGGGGCCGAGACCCAGTACTTC
V: TRBV27; D: NA; J: TRBJ1-6; size: NA; CDR3: CASSPRDSYSPLHF; DNA: TGTGCCAGCAGTCCCCGGGATTCTTATTCACCCCTCCACTTT
V: TRBV29-1; D: TRBD2; J: TRBJ2-1; size: NA; CDR3: CSVESSGRNEQFF; DNA: TGCAGCGTTGAATCTAGCGGGCGCAATGAGCAGTTCTTC
V: TRBV24-1; D: TRBD2; J: TRBJ2-5; size: NA; CDR3: CATSDFGGETQYF; DNA: TGTGCCACCAGTGATTTCGGGGGGGAGACCCAGTACTTC
V: TRBV7-2; D: NA; J: TRBJ2-5; size: NA; CDR3: CASSFFSRQETQYF; DNA: TGTGCCAGCAGCTTTTTTTCCAGGCAAGAGACCCAGTACTTC
V: TRBV7-3; D: NA; J: TRBJ2-2; size: NA; CDR3: CASSSTQATLTGELFF; DNA: TGTGCCAGCAGCTCCACTCAGGCGACGTTGACCGGGGAGCTGTTTTTT
V: TRBV12-3/TRBV12-4; D: NA; J: TRBJ1-2; size: once; CDR3: CASSLRRSQLYGYTF; DNA: TGTGCCAGCAGTTTGAGGCGGAGCCAACTCTATGGCTACACCTTC
V: TRBV11-2; D: TRBD1; J: TRBJ2-4; size: once; CDR3: CASNPGQGVRAKNIQYF; DNA: TGTGCCAGCAACCCGGGACAGGGGGTTCGAGCCAAAAACATTCAGTACTTC
V: TRBV6-1; D: NA; J: TRBJ2-5; size: NA; CDR3: CASSPFQETQYF; DNA: TGTGCCAGCAGTCCCTTCCAAGAGACCCAGTACTTC
V: TRBV7-7; D: TRBD1; J: TRBJ2-3; size: NA; CDR3: CASSLGQGRDTQYF; DNA: TGTGCCAGCAGCTTAGGACAGGGGAGAGATACGCAGTATTTT
V: TRBV6-2/TRBV6-3; D: NA; J: TRBJ2-3; size: NA; CDR3: CASSPLGTSTDTQYF; DNA: TGTGCCAGCAGTCCACTAGGGACCAGCACAGATACGCAGTATTTT
V: TRBV20-1; D: TRBD2; J: TRBJ2-7; size: NA; CDR3: CSARDNSGGAYEQYF; DNA: TGCAGTGCTAGAGATAATAGCGGGGGGGCCTACGAGCAGTACTTC
V: TRBV11-2; D: NA; J: TRBJ1-1; size: NA; CDR3: CASSLLRPEAFF; DNA: TGTGCCAGCAGCTTATTAAGGCCAGAAGCTTTCTTT
V: TRBV11-2; D: NA; J: TRBJ2-2; size: NA; CDR3: CASSLGKGTGELFF; DNA: TGTGCCAGCAGCTTAGGCAAGGGTACCGGGGAGCTGTTTTTT
V: TRBV20-1; D: NA; J: TRBJ1-3; size: NA; CDR3: CSASPGHGNTIYF; DNA: TGCAGTGCTAGTCCAGGGCACGGAAACACCATATATTTT
V: TRBV20-1; D: NA; J: TRBJ2-3; size: once; CDR3: CSARDVSLRGGDTQYF; DNA: TGCAGTGCTAGAGATGTTTCCTTGAGAGGGGGAGATACGCAGTATTTT
V: TRBV5-1; D: NA; J: TRBJ2-3; size: NA; CDR3: CASSLVSESTDTQYF; DNA: TGCGCCAGCAGCTTGGTGTCAGAAAGCACAGATACGCAGTATTTT
V: TRBV20-1; D: NA; J: TRBJ2-7; size: NA; CDR3: CSAQRPPSYEQYF; DNA: TGCAGTGCTCAACGCCCCCCCTCCTACGAGCAGTACTTC
V: TRBV20-1; D: NA; J: TRBJ2-5; size: NA; CDR3: CSASGAQETQYF; DNA: TGCAGTGCTAGCGGAGCCCAAGAGACCCAGTACTTC
V: TRBV7-9; D: TRBD2; J: TRBJ2-1; size: NA; CDR3: CASSGAGVPYNEQFF; DNA: TGTGCCAGCAGCGGAGCGGGGGTTCCCTACAATGAGCAGTTCTTC
V: TRBV14; D: NA; J: TRBJ1-5; size: NA; CDR3: CASSQGGYQPQHF; DNA: TGTGCCAGCAGCCAAGGGGGATATCAGCCCCAGCATTTT
V: TRBV24-1; D: TRBD1; J: TRBJ2-6; size: once; CDR3: CATSEHPGGVLTF; DNA: TGTGCCACCAGTGAGCACCCAGGGGGTGTCCTGACTTTC
V: TRBV7-9; D: TRBD2; J: TRBJ2-5; size: NA; CDR3: CASSLGAGLGETQYF; DNA: TGTGCCAGCAGCTTAGGAGCGGGACTTGGAGAGACCCAGTACTTC
V: TRBV6-6; D: NA; J: TRBJ1-1; size: NA; CDR3: CASTRRGTEAFF; DNA: TGTGCCAGCACCCGGAGGGGCACTGAAGCTTTCTTT
V: TRBV24-1; D: NA; J: TRBJ2-3; size: NA; CDR3: CATSDPLRYTDTQYF; DNA: TGTGCCACCAGTGACCCGCTTAGATACACAGATACGCAGTATTTT
V: TRBV18; D: TRBD1; J: TRBJ2-7; size: NA; CDR3: CASSLRTGQGSYEQYF; DNA: TGTGCCAGCTCACTCAGGACCGGACAGGGCTCCTACGAGCAGTACTTC
V: TRBV30; D: NA; J: TRBJ1-5; size: NA; CDR3: CAWSAWGKSNQPQHF; DNA: TGTGCCTGGAGCGCGTGGGGGAAAAGCAATCAGCCCCAGCATTTT
V: TRBV7-2; D: TRBD1; J: TRBJ1-4; size: NA; CDR3: CASSGRTGGLRKLFF; DNA: TGTGCCAGCAGCGGCCGGACAGGGGGTCTCAGAAAACTGTTTTTT
V: TRBV2; D: NA; J: TRBJ2-3; size: NA; CDR3: CASQPSGVPDTQYF; DNA: TGTGCCAGCCAGCCCAGCGGTGTCCCAGATACGCAGTATTTT
V: TRBV20-1; D: TRBD2; J: TRBJ2-1; size: NA; CDR3: CSALTSGVYNEQFF; DNA: TGCAGTGCGTTGACTAGCGGGGTCTACAATGAGCAGTTCTTC
V: TRBV5-4; D: TRBD1; J: TRBJ2-7; size: NA; CDR3: CASSPPGTGGIHEQYF; DNA: TGTGCCAGCAGCCCTCCCGGGACAGGGGGCATTCACGAGCAGTACTTC
V: TRBV5-4; D: TRBD1; J: TRBJ1-2; size: NA; CDR3: CASSLGTGATGNYGYTF; DNA: TGTGCCAGCAGCTTGGGCACAGGGGCGACCGGAAACTATGGCTACACCTTC
V: TRBV4-1; D: TRBD2; J: TRBJ2-2; size: NA; CDR3: CASSPWGLAGNTGELFF; DNA: TGCGCCAGCAGCCCCTGGGGACTAGCGGGGAACACCGGGGAGCTGTTTTTT
V: TRBV11-1; D: NA; J: TRBJ2-5; size: few; CDR3: CASSRDSQETQYF; DNA: TGTGCCAGCAGCCGGGACTCCCAAGAGACCCAGTACTTC
V: TRBV2; D: NA; J: TRBJ1-5; size: NA; CDR3: CASRLGLFNQPQHF; DNA: TGTGCCAGCAGACTCGGACTGTTCAATCAGCCCCAGCATTTT
V: TRBV5-1; D: TRBD1; J: TRBJ1-2; size: NA; CDR3: CASSLEGKGGDGYTF; DNA: TGCGCCAGCAGCCTGGAGGGGAAAGGGGGCGATGGCTACACCTTC
V: TRBV18; D: NA; J: TRBJ1-1; size: NA; CDR3: CASSPQDRHTEAFF; DNA: TGTGCCAGCTCACCTCAGGACCGGCACACTGAAGCTTTCTTT
V: TRBV29-1; D: TRBD1; J: TRBJ2-7; size: NA; CDR3: CSVGRDRAINEQYF; DNA: TGCAGCGTTGGTCGGGACAGGGCTATTAACGAGCAGTACTTC
V: TRBV6-1; D: NA; J: TRBJ2-3; size: NA; CDR3: CASIGQKSSSTDTQYF; DNA: TGTGCCAGCATCGGACAGAAGTCATCTAGCACAGATACGCAGTATTTT
V: TRBV15; D: NA; J: TRBJ2-2; size: NA; CDR3: CATSRDWGGGNGELFF; DNA: TGTGCCACCAGCAGAGATTGGGGGGGCGGGAACGGGGAGCTGTTTTTT
V: TRBV2; D: TRBD1; J: TRBJ1-4; size: NA; CDR3: CASSELTGPDEKLFF; DNA: TGTGCCAGCAGCGAACTGACAGGGCCGGATGAAAAACTGTTTTTT
V: TRBV29-1; D: NA; J: TRBJ2-7; size: NA; CDR3: CSVERDLPYEQYF; DNA: TGCAGCGTTGAACGGGACTTACCCTACGAGCAGTACTTC
V: TRBV6-1; D: TRBD1; J: TRBJ2-7; size: NA; CDR3: CASSEDSTGPYEQYF; DNA: TGTGCCAGCAGTGAGGACTCGACAGGGCCTTACGAGCAGTACTTC
V: TRBV9; D: TRBD1; J: TRBJ2-1; size: once; CDR3: CASSQTGTGVAEQFF; DNA: TGTGCCAGCAGCCAGACCGGGACAGGGGTGGCTGAGCAGTTCTTC